The 15 T cell receptor beta chains in this list originate from one sample, sequenced in a study of blood T cell repertoires in COVID-19. The protocol was immunoSEQ multiplex PCR, while the TCRdb copy is restricted to in-frame clones and leaves out a portion. The sample lists 250,000 or so clones, around 88% seen once, with 5% to 6.5% in the top ten. Input material: peripheral blood. The receptors come from a woman aged 25 to 39 with COVID-19, enrolled during active disease.

The CDR3, as DNA: TGTGCCAGCACCCCTTGGGGGGGCGATAACTATGGCTACACCTTC. It yields the protein CASTPWGGDNYGYTF. The V gene is TRBV27, the J gene TRBJ1-2, with D possibly being TRBD1 (6 bases). V was shortened by 7 bases and J by 1 base, with 16 bases between the two germline ends. Looked up from germline, CDR1 is MNHEY and CDR2 is SMNVEV (reference sequence). CDR3 length equals 15 residues.

The chain employs TRBV11-3 and TRBJ2-3; possible D gene TRBD1, 5 bases. This CDR3 spans 15 amino acids. Germline-derived CDR1 and CDR2 are SGHNT and YENEEA. V lost 1 base and J 1 base, leaving 9 bases between the germline ends. CDR3 loop: CASSLGGFGTDTQYF. CDR3 DNA: TGTGCCAGCAGCTTAGGGGGCTTTGGCACAGATACGCAGTATTTT.

The V and J genes are TRBV6-2 or TRBV6-3 and TRBJ1-1, with D possibly TRBD1 on 5 matching bases. Germline CDR1 is MNHEY and CDR2 is SVGEGT. The CDR3 loop spans 11 amino acids. V lost 2 bases and J 9 bases, leaving 7 bases between the germline ends. DNA of the CDR3: TGTGCCAGCAGTTACGGGGCCAAAGCTTTCTTT. It codes for CASSYGAKAFF.

V gene TRBV10-3 combines with J gene TRBJ2-4; D might be TRBD2 (6 bases). Germline assignment: CDR1 ENHRY and CDR2 SYGVKD. V shed 4 bases and J shed 2 bases, with 15 bases lying between them. This CDR3 is 16 amino acids long. The CDR3 coding sequence is TGTGCCATCAGTGGTGACCGTGCGGGAACCAAAAACATTCAGTACTTC. Amino acid sequence: CAISGDRAGTKNIQYF.

In its sample, this clone was seen once. The rearrangement joins TRBV5-1 to TRBJ1-1; 10 bases agree with TRBD1. Germline CDR1 is SGHRS and CDR2 is YFSETQ. The CDR3 consists of 16 residues. With 4 bases clipped from V and 5 bases from J, the junction kept 11 bases outside the gene matches. As DNA, the CDR3 is TGCGCCAGCAGCCGGGAGGTACGACAGGGGGCAACTGAAGCTTTCTTT. Amino acid sequence: CASSREVRQGATEAFF.

As concerns this clone: The same CDR3 also results from other DNA sequences found in this sample. This chain joins TRBV24-1 and TRBJ1-5; D ambiguous. There are 12 residues in the CDR3. V was cut by 4 bases and J by 6 bases, with 6 bases left in between. Germline assignment: CDR1 KGHDR and CDR2 SFDVKD. CDR3 bases: TGTGCCACCAGTGACCCGGGTCAGCCCCAGCATTTT. It is translated as CATSDPGQPQHF.

V gene TRBV19 combines with J gene TRBJ1-4; the D gene is possibly TRBD1 (6 bases). Trimming removed 3 bases from V and 8 bases from J, with 16 bases in between. Germline CDR1 and CDR2: LNHDA and SQIVND (reference sequence). The CDR3 sequence is 15 residues long. CDR3 nucleotide sequence: TGTGCCAGTAGTATCCCGAGTAGGCAGGGGGAAAAACTGTTTTTT. Translated: CASSIPSRQGEKLFF.

V usage is TRBV6-5 and J usage is TRBJ2-1; D unresolved. Trimming stripped 5 bases from V and 10 bases from J, with 15 bases between. The V gene's germline CDR1 is MNHEY and CDR2 SVGAGI. The CDR3 covers 13 residues. CDR3 protein: CASSPRGVSEQFF. DNA for the CDR3: TGTGCCAGCAGTCCTCGCGGCGTCTCAGAGCAGTTCTTC.

Points on this clone: The sample holds other DNA sequences that translate to the same CDR3. The gene calls are TRBV19 and TRBJ2-2; D perhaps matches TRBD2 (5 bases). This CDR3 spans 14 amino acids. V was pared by 6 bases and J by 1 base, with 9 bases between. Looked up from germline, CDR1 is LNHDA and CDR2 is SQIVND (reference sequence). The CDR3 spells CASSRTGNTGELFF. For the CDR3, the DNA is TGTGCCAGTAGCCGGACTGGGAACACCGGGGAGCTGTTTTTT. Full variable domain (remainder filled in from reference TRBV19 and TRBJ2-2): DGGITQSPKYLFRKEGQNVTLSCEQNLNHDAMYWYRQDPGQGLRLIYYSQIVNDFQKGDIAEGYSVSREKKESFPLTVTSAQKNPTAFYLCASSRTGNTGELFFGEGSRLTVL.

The chain combines TRBV7-9 with TRBJ1-2, with TRBD1 as a possible D gene (6 bases). V lost 5 bases and J lost 8, with 18 bases in between. Per the germline V gene, CDR1 is SEHNR and CDR2 is FQNEAQ (reference sequence). The CDR3 is made up of 14 amino acids. This CDR3 is CASSLLQGPGGYTF. The CDR3 DNA is TGTGCCAGCAGCCTTCTCCAGGGGCCGGGAGGCTACACCTTC.

The genes are TRBV6-6 and TRBJ1-3; possible D gene TRBD1, 6 bases. This CDR3 comprises 16 residues. Deletions cut 2 bases from V and 1 base from J, with 12 bases between. CDR1 MNHNY and CDR2 SVGAGI come from the germline V gene (reference sequence). The CDR3 loop reads CASSYQGIVSGNTIYF. The CDR3 region has the DNA TGTGCCAGCAGTTACCAGGGGATAGTATCTGGAAACACCATATATTTT.

The chain is built from TRBV24-1 and TRBJ2-2, with a possible D match to TRBD1 (6 bases). This CDR3 is built from 14 residues. Trimming left V 4 bases short and J 6 bases short, with 11 bases between. Germline V gene lookup returns CDR1 KGHDR and CDR2 SFDVKD. CDR3 in amino acids: CATSDSGQPGELFF. For the CDR3, the DNA is TGTGCCACCAGTGACTCAGGACAGCCCGGGGAGCTGTTTTTT.

Turning to this clone: The junction differs from germline at one of its ends, possibly a read error. The genes are TRBV25-1 and TRBJ1-1; possible D gene TRBD1, 6 bases. There are 16 residues in the CDR3. From germline, CDR1 is MGHDK and CDR2 SYGVNS. CDR3 nucleotides: TGCCCCGACCCCACCAGTAGGACACGCCCCAGGGGTGAAGCTTTCTTT. It specifies CPDPTSRTRPRGEAFF.

The V and J genes are TRBV9 and TRBJ2-5; possibly TRBD2 for D (6 bases). Germline V gives CDR1 SGDLS, CDR2 YYNGEE. The CDR3 covers 15 residues. V lost 5 bases, J lost 5 bases, and 19 bases lay in between. CDR3 in DNA: TGTGCCAGCAGTCGTAGTGGAGGGGTTGGGGAGACCCAGTACTTC. Amino acid sequence: CASSRSGGVGETQYF.

This sequence joins TRBV6-1 and TRBJ2-7, with 11 bases fitting TRBD1. The ends lost 0 bases at V and 5 bases at J; junction bases unmatched: 6. This CDR3 has 16 amino acids. Germline assignment: CDR1 MNHNS and CDR2 SASEGT. The CDR3 sequence: CASSEARGQGVDEQYV. DNA for the CDR3: TGTGCCAGCAGTGAAGCAAGGGGACAGGGGGTCGACGAGCAGTACGTC.